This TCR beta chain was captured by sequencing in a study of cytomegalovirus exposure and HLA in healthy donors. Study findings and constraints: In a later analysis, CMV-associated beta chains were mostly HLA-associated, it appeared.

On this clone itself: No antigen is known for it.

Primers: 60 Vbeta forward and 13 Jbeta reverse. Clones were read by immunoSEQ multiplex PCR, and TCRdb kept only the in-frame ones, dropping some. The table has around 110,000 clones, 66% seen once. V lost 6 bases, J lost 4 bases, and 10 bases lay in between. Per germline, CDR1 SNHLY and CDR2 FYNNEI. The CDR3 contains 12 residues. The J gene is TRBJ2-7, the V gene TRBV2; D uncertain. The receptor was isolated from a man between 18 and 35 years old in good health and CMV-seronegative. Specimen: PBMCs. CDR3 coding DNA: TGTGCCAGCAGCGGTAGAGTTTACGAGCAGTACTTC. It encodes CASSGRVYEQYF.